Each of the 28 T cell receptor beta chains below was sequenced from the same sample in a study of tumor-infiltrating lymphocytes in localized non-small cell lung cancer. Clones were sequenced by immunoSEQ multiplex PCR, and TCRdb holds only the in-frame ones, with some missing. Of 9,500 or so clones listed, about three quarters were seen once; the top ten hold 19%. The sample comprised uninvolved lung tissue not adjacent to the tumor. These receptors all stem from a human donor with non-small cell lung cancer.

The gene calls are TRBV7-2 and TRBJ2-3; D gene ambiguous. The V and J ends lost 0 bases and 1 base respectively, with 5 bases between them. This CDR3 spans 14 amino acids. The V gene's germline CDR1 is SGHTA and CDR2 FQGNSA. DNA for the CDR3: TGTGCCAGCAGCTTAGCCCCGGGCACAGATACGCAGTATTTT. Amino acids: CASSLAPGTDTQYF.

This chain connects TRBV7-2 to TRBJ1-2, with 8 bases matching TRBD1. The germline gives CDR1 SGHTA, CDR2 FQGNSA. J was trimmed by 7 bases and V by 6 bases; bases with no gene match: 10. The CDR3 extends over 14 amino acids. The CDR3 DNA reads TGTGCCAGCAGGCCAGGGGGCGCTTCGCCTGGCTACACCTTC. As protein: CASRPGGASPGYTF.

The genes are TRBV4-3 and TRBJ1-1, with D possibly matching TRBD1 (5 bases). V lost 0 bases and J lost 4, with 12 bases in between. Germline V CDR1 and CDR2: LGHNA, YSLEER. There are 15 residues in the CDR3. CDR3 region: CASSQEWGVGTEAFF. CDR3 DNA: TGCGCCAGCAGCCAAGAGTGGGGGGTGGGCACTGAAGCTTTCTTT.

The chain uses TRBV9 and TRBJ2-7, with 8 bases matching TRBD1. This CDR3 comprises 14 residues. The V gene's germline CDR1 is SGDLS and CDR2 YYNGEE. V lost 0 bases, J lost 6 bases, and 5 bases stayed unmatched. The CDR3 is CASSVVAGGAEQYF. For the CDR3, the DNA is TGTGCCAGCAGCGTAGTCGCAGGGGGCGCCGAGCAGTACTTC.

V usage is TRBV2 and J usage is TRBJ1-5; TRBD1 is a possible D gene (5 bases). Between the trimmed V and J ends, which lost 1 base and 12 bases, there was a span of 13 bases. The germline V gene has CDR1 SNHLY and CDR2 FYNNEI. The CDR3 totals 13 residues. The CDR3 reads CASSEGRSDNQHF. CDR3 nucleotides: TGTGCCAGCAGTGAAGGGAGGTCGGACAACCAGCATTTT.

This chain links TRBV6-6 with TRBJ1-2; D remains ambiguous. The CDR3 is 16 amino acids. V was shortened by 7 bases and J by 4 bases, with 22 bases between the two germline ends. Germline values: CDR1 MNHNY, CDR2 SVGAGI (reference sequence). The CDR3 nucleotides are TGTGCCAGCACCCAGCCGCTCGGGGAGACCGTCTATGGCTACACCTTC. Translation gives CASTQPLGETVYGYTF.

This clone was counted once. V usage is TRBV2 and J usage is TRBJ2-7; 11 nucleotides line up with TRBD2. Germline CDR1 SNHLY, CDR2 FYNNEI. The CDR3 runs 14 residues. V shed 9 bases and J 2 bases; nucleotides not matched to a gene: 6. The CDR3 DNA is TGTGCCAGTCAAGATAGCGGGGGGGCCTACGAGCAGTACTTC. It is translated as CASQDSGGAYEQYF.

By share, this clone ranks as medium-sized. The chain uses TRBV27 and TRBJ1-3, with TRBD1 identical over 7 bases. This CDR3 spans 15 amino acids. V lost 4 bases to trimming and J lost 4 bases; unmatched junction nucleotides: 7. CDR1 is MNHEY, CDR2 SMNVEV, per germline (reference sequence). CDR3 loop: CASSSLQGLGNTIYF. CDR3 bases: TGTGCCAGCAGTTCACTACAGGGGCTAGGAAACACCATATATTTT.

CDR3 sequence: CASSPVSSYNSPLHF. The CDR3 DNA reads as TGTGCCAGCTCACCCGTGAGCTCCTATAATTCACCCCTCCACTTT. J is TRBJ1-6 and V is TRBV18; no reliable D call. CDR1 is KGHSH, CDR2 LQKENI, per germline. V lost 3 bases and J 0 bases, leaving 6 bases between the germline ends. The CDR3 sequence is 15 residues long.

V gene TRBV5-1 combines with J gene TRBJ2-2, with 11 positions matching TRBD1. The length of the CDR3 is 15 residues. V dropped 4 bases and J dropped 4; count of bases not matched to a gene: 3. The germline gives CDR1 SGHRS, CDR2 YFSETQ. The CDR3 DNA follows: TGCGCCAGCAGCCCGGGGACAGGGGGCACCGGGGAGCTGTTTTTT. This encodes CASSPGTGGTGELFF.

V usage is TRBV4-1 and J usage is TRBJ1-1, with a weak D call TRBD1 (5 bases). The CDR3 is 13 amino acids. The V and J ends lost 7 bases and 1 base respectively, with 10 bases between them. Germline loops: CDR1 MGHRA, CDR2 YSYEKL. The CDR3 spells CASTQVRNTEAFF. The DNA for the CDR3 is TGCGCCAGCACACAGGTCCGGAACACTGAAGCTTTCTTT.

The chain has TRBV2 and TRBJ2-7; perhaps TRBD1 as D (5 bases). The CDR3 runs 11 residues. The germline gives CDR1 SNHLY, CDR2 FYNNEI. V was shortened by 9 bases and J by 5 bases, with 11 bases between the two germline ends. CDR3 DNA: TGTGCCAGTACACTCAGGGACGAGCAGTACTTC. Its translation is CASTLRDEQYF.

The chain joins TRBV7-2 to TRBJ2-5; D not certain. Trimming left V 5 bases short and J 5 bases short, with 24 bases between. There are 17 residues in the CDR3. CDR1 is SGHTA, CDR2 FQGNSA, per germline. CDR3 in amino acids: CASSQRPRGRATETQYF. In nucleotides, the CDR3 is TGTGCCAGCAGCCAAAGGCCTAGAGGCCGCGCTACGGAGACCCAGTACTTC.

The CDR3 DNA reads as TGTGCCAGCAGCGAGGGGGACGCTGGGGCCAACGTCCTGACTTTC. Translated, it gives CASSEGDAGANVLTF. J is TRBJ2-6 and V is TRBV7-7, with D possibly being TRBD1 (6 bases). V lost 5 bases to trimming and J lost 2 bases, with 10 bases between them. This CDR3 contains 15 residues. CDR1 is SSHAT and CDR2 is FNYEAQ in the germline V gene (reference sequence).

This sequence joins TRBV7-2 and TRBJ2-7; 8 bases map to TRBD1. The CDR3 sequence is 15 residues long. The J segment lost 7 bases and the V segment lost 1 base, leaving 9 bases of the junction unmatched. CDR1 is SGHTA and CDR2 is FQGNSA in the germline V gene. The CDR3 here is CASSLEAGGLREQYF. The CDR3 region has the DNA TGTGCCAGCAGCTTAGAAGCAGGGGGCTTGAGGGAGCAGTACTTC.

V is TRBV10-2 and J is TRBJ1-2; 9 nucleotides agree with TRBD1. Germline V gene lookup returns CDR1 WSHSY and CDR2 SAAADI. V shed 2 bases, J shed 4 bases, and the junction held 2 bases outside the gene matches. The CDR3 sequence is 14 residues long. The CDR3 coding sequence is TGCGCCAGCAGTGAGCCGGGACAGGGCTATGGCTACACCTTC. This codes for CASSEPGQGYGYTF.

The gene calls are TRBV9 and TRBJ2-5; TRBD2 is a possible D gene (7 bases). Germline V gives CDR1 SGDLS, CDR2 YYNGEE. V lost 0 bases and J 1 base, leaving 10 bases between the germline ends. The length of the CDR3 is 15 residues. In nucleotides, the CDR3 is TGTGCCAGCAGCGTAGGGGGGGGCCGCCAAGAGACCCAGTACTTC. It encodes CASSVGGGRQETQYF.

This chain joins TRBV2 and TRBJ2-7; 9 nucleotides line up with TRBD1. The V segment lost 3 bases and the J segment 4 bases; nucleotides outside the gene matches: 7. The germline CDR1 and CDR2 sequences are SNHLY and FYNNEI. CDR3 size: 15 residues. CDR3 residues: CASSESPGQGYEQYF. The CDR3 region has the DNA TGTGCCAGCAGTGAGTCCCCGGGACAGGGTTACGAGCAGTACTTC. Together with reference TRBV2 and TRBJ2-7, the CDR3 gives the full variable domain: EPEVTQTPSHQVTQMGQEVILRCVPISNHLYFYWYRQILGQKVEFLVSFYNNEISEKSEIFDDQFSVERPDGSNFTLKIRSTKLEDSAMYFCASSESPGQGYEQYFGPGTRLTVT.

The chain recombines TRBV7-3 with TRBJ2-2; unclear D gene. This CDR3 contains 13 residues. Trimming took off 5 bases at V and 2 bases at J, with 6 bases between the two ends. CDR1 is SGHTA and CDR2 is FQGTGA in the germline V gene. CDR3: CASSLSNTGELFF. The CDR3 DNA reads TGTGCCAGCAGCCTATCAAACACCGGGGAGCTGTTTTTT.

The CDR3 loop reads CASRRGAGTEAFF. DNA of the CDR3: TGTGCCAGCCGGCGGGGGGCAGGGACTGAAGCTTTCTTT. The J gene is TRBJ1-1, the V gene TRBV6-5; D possibly corresponds to TRBD1 (6 bases). CDR1 and CDR2 from the germline V gene are MNHEY and SVGAGI. This CDR3 region has 13 residues. V lost 8 bases and J lost 5, with 15 bases in between.

This chain joins TRBV10-1 and TRBJ1-4; D gene ambiguous. The germline V gene encodes CDR1 WNHNN and CDR2 SYGVQD (reference sequence). Trimming stripped 4 bases from V and 8 bases from J, with 11 bases between. This CDR3 region has 13 residues. CDR3 residues: CASSVGDGEKLFF. DNA of the CDR3: TGCGCCAGCAGTGTGGGCGACGGGGAAAAACTGTTTTTT.

This clone has just a few counts. V usage is TRBV19 and J usage is TRBJ2-3, with TRBD2 identical over 9 bases. The CDR3 is made up of 16 amino acids. V was clipped by 1 base and J by 4 bases; unmatched bases: 6. The germline CDR1 and CDR2 sequences are LNHDA and SQIVND (reference sequence). CDR3 coding DNA: TGTGCCAGTAGTATAGGCAGCGGGGGGAGATCAGATACGCAGTATTTT. Amino acid sequence: CASSIGSGGRSDTQYF.

The V call is TRBV5-6, the J call TRBJ2-2; the D is unclear. Trimming took off 2 bases at V and 4 bases at J, with 9 bases between the two ends. CDR3 length: 14 residues. Per the germline V gene, CDR1 is SGHDT and CDR2 is YYEEEE. CDR3 sequence: CASSFDPPTGELFF. As DNA, the CDR3 is TGTGCCAGCAGCTTCGACCCCCCCACCGGGGAGCTGTTTTTT.

The rearrangement joins TRBV11-2 to TRBJ2-2, with 16 bases that match TRBD2. Germline V gene sequence: CDR1 SGHAT, CDR2 FQNNGV. J lost 6 bases, V lost 1 base, and 5 bases had no gene match. The CDR3 consists of 18 residues. The CDR3 bases are TGTGCCAGCAGCTTAGTGGTGGGACTAGCGGGAGGGTCCGGGGAGCTGTTTTTT. This translates into CASSLVVGLAGGSGELFF.

The rearrangement links TRBV2 to TRBJ2-3; 14 nucleotides line up with TRBD2. The CDR3 is made up of 15 amino acids. V dropped 8 bases and J dropped 5; count of bases not matched to a gene: 6. The V gene's germline CDR1 is SNHLY and CDR2 FYNNEI. CDR3 amino acids: CASGGTSGRRDTQYF. DNA of the CDR3: TGTGCCAGCGGGGGGACTAGCGGGAGAAGAGATACGCAGTATTTT.

This clone was observed a few times. The gene calls are TRBV19 and TRBJ1-1, with 11 bases lining up with TRBD1. Germline CDR1 reads LNHDA; CDR2 reads SQIVND (reference sequence). Trimming cost V 3 bases and J 4 bases; bases outside gene matches: 1. This CDR3 has 14 residues. CDR3 DNA sequence: TGTGCCAGTAGTATTGGGACAGGGGGCACTGAAGCTTTCTTT. It encodes CASSIGTGGTEAFF. Using reference TRBV19 and TRBJ1-1 for the parts outside the CDR3, the full variable domain is DGGITQSPKYLFRKEGQNVTLSCEQNLNHDAMYWYRQDPGQGLRLIYYSQIVNDFQKGDIAEGYSVSREKKESFPLTVTSAQKNPTAFYLCASSIGTGGTEAFFGQGTRLTVV.

The rearrangement joins TRBV7-9 to TRBJ1-4; D call uncertain. V lost 1 base, J lost 3 bases, and 9 bases lay in between. This CDR3 contains 15 residues. CDR1 is SEHNR, CDR2 FQNEAQ, per germline (reference sequence). The chain's CDR3 is CASSLDGISNEKLFF. The CDR3 region has the DNA TGTGCCAGCAGCTTAGATGGGATATCTAATGAAAAACTGTTTTTT.

This sequence joins TRBV30 and TRBJ2-6; D is ambiguous. Per the germline V gene, CDR1 is GTSNPN and CDR2 is SVGIG (reference sequence). V shed 3 bases and J shed 2 bases, with 5 bases lying between them. The CDR3 sequence is 13 residues long. CDR3 sequence: CAWRVTGANVLTF. In nucleotides, the CDR3 is TGTGCCTGGAGGGTAACTGGGGCCAACGTCCTGACTTTC.